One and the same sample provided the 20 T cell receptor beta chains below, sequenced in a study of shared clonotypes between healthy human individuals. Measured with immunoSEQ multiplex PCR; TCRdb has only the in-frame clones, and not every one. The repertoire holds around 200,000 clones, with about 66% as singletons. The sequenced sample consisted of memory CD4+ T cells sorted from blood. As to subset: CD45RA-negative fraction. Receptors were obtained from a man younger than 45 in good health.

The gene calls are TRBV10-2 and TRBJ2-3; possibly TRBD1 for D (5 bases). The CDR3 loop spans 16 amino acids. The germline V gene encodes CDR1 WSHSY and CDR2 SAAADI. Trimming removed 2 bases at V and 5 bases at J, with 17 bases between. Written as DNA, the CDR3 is TGCGCCAGCAGTGAGGGCTCAAGGGGCGCGGTAGATACGCAGTATTTT. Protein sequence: CASSEGSRGAVDTQYF.

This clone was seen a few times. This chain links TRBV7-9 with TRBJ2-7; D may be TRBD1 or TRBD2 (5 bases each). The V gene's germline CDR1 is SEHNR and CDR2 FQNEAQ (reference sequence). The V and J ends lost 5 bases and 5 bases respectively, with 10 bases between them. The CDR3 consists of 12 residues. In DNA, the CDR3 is TGTGCCAGCAGCAGGGACGGGGACGAGCAGTACTTC. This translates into CASSRDGDEQYF.

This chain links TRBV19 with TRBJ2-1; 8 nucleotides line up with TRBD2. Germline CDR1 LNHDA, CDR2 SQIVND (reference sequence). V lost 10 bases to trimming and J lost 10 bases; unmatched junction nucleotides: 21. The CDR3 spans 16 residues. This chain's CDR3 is CATNMAAGEVHGEQFF. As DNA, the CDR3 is TGTGCCACCAATATGGCAGCGGGAGAGGTTCATGGGGAGCAGTTCTTC.

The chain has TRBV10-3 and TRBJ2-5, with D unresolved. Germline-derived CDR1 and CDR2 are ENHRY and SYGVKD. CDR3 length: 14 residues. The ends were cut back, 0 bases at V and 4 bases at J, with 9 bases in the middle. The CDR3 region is CAISESPYTETQYF. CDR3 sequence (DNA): TGTGCCATCAGTGAGTCCCCGTACACAGAGACCCAGTACTTC.

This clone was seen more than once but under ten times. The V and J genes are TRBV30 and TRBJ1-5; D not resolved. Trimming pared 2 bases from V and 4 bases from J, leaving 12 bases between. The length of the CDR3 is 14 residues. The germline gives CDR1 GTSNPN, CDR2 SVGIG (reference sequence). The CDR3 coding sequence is TGTGCCTGGAGTCACCCCGGTGGTAATCAGCCCCAGCATTTT. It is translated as CAWSHPGGNQPQHF.

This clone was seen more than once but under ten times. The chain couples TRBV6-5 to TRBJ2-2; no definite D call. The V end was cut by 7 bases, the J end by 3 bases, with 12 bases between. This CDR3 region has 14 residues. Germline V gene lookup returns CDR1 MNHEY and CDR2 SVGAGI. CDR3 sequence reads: CASTTGGYTGELFF. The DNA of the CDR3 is TGTGCCAGCACAACCGGCGGATACACCGGGGAGCTGTTTTTT.

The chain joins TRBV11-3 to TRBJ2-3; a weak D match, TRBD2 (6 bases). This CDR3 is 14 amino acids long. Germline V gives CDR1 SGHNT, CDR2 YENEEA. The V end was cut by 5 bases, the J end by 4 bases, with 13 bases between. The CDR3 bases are TGTGCCAGCAGCCCGGGAGTTTGGGCAGATACGCAGTATTTT. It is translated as CASSPGVWADTQYF.

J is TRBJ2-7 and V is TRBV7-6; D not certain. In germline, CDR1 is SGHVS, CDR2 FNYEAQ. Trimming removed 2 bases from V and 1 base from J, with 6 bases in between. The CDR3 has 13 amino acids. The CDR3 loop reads CASSLRDSYEQYF. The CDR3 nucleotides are TGTGCCAGCAGCTTAAGGGATTCCTACGAGCAGTACTTC.

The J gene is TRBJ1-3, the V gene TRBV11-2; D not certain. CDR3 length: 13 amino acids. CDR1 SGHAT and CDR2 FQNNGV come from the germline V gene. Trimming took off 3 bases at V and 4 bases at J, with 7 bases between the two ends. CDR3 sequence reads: CASSFRAGNTIYF. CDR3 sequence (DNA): TGTGCCAGCAGCTTCCGCGCGGGAAACACCATATATTTT.

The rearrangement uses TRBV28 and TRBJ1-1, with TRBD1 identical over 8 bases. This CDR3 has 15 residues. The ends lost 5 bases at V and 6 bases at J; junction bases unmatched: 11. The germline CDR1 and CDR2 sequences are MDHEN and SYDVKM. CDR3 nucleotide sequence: TGTGCCAGCAGTCCCCTGGACAGGGAGGCTGCTGAAGCTTTCTTT. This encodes CASSPLDREAAEAFF.

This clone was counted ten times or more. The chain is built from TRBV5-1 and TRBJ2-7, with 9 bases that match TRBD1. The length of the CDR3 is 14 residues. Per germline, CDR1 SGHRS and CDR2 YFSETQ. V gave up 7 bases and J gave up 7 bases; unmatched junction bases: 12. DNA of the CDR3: TGCGCCAGCGCCCCGGGACAGGGCGTTGTTGAGCAGTACTTC. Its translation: CASAPGQGVVEQYF.

The CDR3 protein is CASSLLGTGIPNEQFF. CDR3 sequence (DNA): TGCGCCAGCAGCCTCTTGGGGACAGGGATTCCCAATGAGCAGTTCTTC. V and J are TRBV5-1 and TRBJ2-1; the match to TRBD1 covers 9 bases. Germline V CDR1 and CDR2: SGHRS, YFSETQ. Trimming at V came to 4 bases and at J to 6 bases, leaving 11 bases not matched to a gene. This CDR3 has 16 residues.

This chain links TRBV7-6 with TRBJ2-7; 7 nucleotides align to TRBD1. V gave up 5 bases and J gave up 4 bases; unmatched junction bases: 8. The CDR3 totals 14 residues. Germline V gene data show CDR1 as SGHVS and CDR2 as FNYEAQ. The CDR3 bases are TGTGCCAGCAGCCCAGACGGGACAGATTACGAGCAGTACTTC. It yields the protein CASSPDGTDYEQYF. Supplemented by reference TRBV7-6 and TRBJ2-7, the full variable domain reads GAGVSQSPRYKVTKRGQDVALRCDPISGHVSLYWYRQALGQGPEFLTYFNYEAQQDKSGLPNDRFSAERPEGSISTLTIQRTEQRDSAMYRCASSPDGTDYEQYFGPGTRLTVT.

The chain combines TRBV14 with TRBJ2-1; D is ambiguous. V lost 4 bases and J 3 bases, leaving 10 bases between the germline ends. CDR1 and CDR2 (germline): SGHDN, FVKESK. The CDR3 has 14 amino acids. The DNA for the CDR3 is TGTGCCAGCAGCCGGGGTGGCTACTACAATGAGCAGTTCTTC. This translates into CASSRGGYYNEQFF.

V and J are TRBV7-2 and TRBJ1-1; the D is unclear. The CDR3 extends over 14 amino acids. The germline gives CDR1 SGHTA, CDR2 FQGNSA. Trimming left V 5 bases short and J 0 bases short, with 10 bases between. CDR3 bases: TGTGCCAGCAGCCCCGGTAGCATGAACACTGAAGCTTTCTTT. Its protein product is CASSPGSMNTEAFF.

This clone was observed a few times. CDR3 sequence (DNA): TGTGCCTGCGAAACTAGCGGGAGATTAAGGAATGAGCAGTTCTTC. Amino acid sequence: CACETSGRLRNEQFF. The rearrangement links TRBV30 to TRBJ2-1; TRBD2 matches 11 bases. The CDR3 spans 15 residues. CDR1 and CDR2 (germline): GTSNPN, SVGIG (reference sequence). J was trimmed by 7 bases and V by 6 bases; bases with no gene match: 11.

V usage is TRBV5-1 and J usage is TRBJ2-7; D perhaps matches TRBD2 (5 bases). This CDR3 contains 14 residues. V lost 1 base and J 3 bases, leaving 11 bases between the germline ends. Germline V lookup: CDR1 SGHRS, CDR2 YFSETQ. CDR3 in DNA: TGCGCCAGCAGCTTGAACGAGCGGATCTACGAGCAGTACTTC. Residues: CASSLNERIYEQYF.

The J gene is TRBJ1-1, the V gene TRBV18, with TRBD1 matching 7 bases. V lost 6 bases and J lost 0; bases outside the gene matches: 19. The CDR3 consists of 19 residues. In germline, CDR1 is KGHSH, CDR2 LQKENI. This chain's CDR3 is CASSSRGSLGQVMNTEAFF. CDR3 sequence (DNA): TGTGCCAGCTCCTCTCGCGGAAGCCTAGGACAGGTTATGAACACTGAAGCTTTCTTT.

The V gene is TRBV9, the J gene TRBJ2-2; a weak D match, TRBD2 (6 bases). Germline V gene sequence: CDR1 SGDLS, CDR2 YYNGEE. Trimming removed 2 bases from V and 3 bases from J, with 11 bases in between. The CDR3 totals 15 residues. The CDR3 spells CASSVWGVDTGELFF. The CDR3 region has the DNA TGTGCCAGCAGCGTTTGGGGGGTCGACACCGGGGAGCTGTTTTTT.

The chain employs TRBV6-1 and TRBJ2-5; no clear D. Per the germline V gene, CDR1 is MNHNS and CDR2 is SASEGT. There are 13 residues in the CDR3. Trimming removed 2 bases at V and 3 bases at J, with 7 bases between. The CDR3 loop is CASSEIAKETQYF. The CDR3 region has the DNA TGTGCCAGCAGTGAAATAGCCAAAGAGACCCAGTACTTC.